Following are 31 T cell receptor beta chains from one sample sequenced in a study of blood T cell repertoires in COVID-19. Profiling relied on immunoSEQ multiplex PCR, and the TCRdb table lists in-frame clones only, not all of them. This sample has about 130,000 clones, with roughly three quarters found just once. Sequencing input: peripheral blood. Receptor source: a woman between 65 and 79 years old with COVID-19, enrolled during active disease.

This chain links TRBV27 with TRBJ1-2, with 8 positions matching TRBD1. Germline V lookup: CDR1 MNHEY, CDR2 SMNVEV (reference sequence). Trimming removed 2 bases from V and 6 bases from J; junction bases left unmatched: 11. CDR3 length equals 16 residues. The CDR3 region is CASSLRARQGSDGYTF. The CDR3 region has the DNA TGTGCCAGCAGTTTAAGGGCGCGACAGGGGTCAGATGGCTACACCTTC.

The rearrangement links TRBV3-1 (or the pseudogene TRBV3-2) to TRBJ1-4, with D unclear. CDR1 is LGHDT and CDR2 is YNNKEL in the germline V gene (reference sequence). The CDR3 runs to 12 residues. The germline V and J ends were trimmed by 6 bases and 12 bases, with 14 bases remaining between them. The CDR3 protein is CASSPGAVELFF. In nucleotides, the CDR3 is TGTGCCAGCAGTCCAGGAGCGGTGGAACTGTTTTTT.

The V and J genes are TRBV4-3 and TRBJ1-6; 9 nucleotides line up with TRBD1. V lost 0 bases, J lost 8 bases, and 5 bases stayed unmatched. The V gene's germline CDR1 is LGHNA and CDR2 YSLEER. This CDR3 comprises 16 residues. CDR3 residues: CASSQEKGTGYSPLHF. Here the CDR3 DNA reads TGCGCCAGCAGCCAAGAAAAAGGGACAGGGTATTCACCCCTCCACTTT.

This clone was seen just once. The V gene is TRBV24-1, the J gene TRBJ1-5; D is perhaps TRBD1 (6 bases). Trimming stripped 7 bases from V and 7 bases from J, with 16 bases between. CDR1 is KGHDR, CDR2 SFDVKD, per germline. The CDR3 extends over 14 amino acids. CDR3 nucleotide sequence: TGTGCCACCAGCGAGGGGGGGCCGGGGCAGCCCCAGCATTTT. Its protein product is CATSEGGPGQPQHF.

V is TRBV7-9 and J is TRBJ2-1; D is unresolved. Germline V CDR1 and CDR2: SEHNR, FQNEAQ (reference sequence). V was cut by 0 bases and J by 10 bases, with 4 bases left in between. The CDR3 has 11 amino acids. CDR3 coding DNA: TGTGCCAGCAGCTTAGCCGGGGAGCAGTTCTTC. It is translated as CASSLAGEQFF.

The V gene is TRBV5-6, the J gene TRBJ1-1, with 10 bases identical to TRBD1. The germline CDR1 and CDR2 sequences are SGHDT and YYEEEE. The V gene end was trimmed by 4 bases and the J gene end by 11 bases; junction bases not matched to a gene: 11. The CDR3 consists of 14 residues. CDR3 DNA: TGTGCCAGCAGCCTAAAGGACAGGGGGTATGCGGCTTTCTTT. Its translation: CASSLKDRGYAAFF. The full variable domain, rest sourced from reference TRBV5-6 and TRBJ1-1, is DAGVTQSPTHLIKTRGQQVTLRCSPKSGHDTVSWYQQALGQGPQFIFQYYEEEERQRGNFPDRFSGHQFPNYSSELNVNALLLGDSALYLCASSLKDRGYAAFFGQGTRLTVV.

As DNA, the CDR3 is TGTGAGAGAAGGGGCCGGGGGTATGGCTACACCTTC. As protein: CERRGRGYGYTF. This sequence joins TRBV21-1 and TRBJ1-2. TRBV21-1 is designated a pseudogene. The CDR3 runs to 12 residues.

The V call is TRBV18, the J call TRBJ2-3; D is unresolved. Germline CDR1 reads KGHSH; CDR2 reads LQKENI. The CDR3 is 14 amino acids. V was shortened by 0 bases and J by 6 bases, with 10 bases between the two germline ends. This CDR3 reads CASSPPTQRDTQYF. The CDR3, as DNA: TGTGCCAGCTCACCACCAACCCAACGGGATACGCAGTATTTT.

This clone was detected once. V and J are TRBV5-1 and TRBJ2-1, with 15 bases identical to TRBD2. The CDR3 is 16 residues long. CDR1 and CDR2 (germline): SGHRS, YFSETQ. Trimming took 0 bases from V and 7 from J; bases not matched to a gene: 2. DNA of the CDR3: TGCGCCAGCAGCTTGGGAGGGACTAGCGGGGGGAATGAGCAGTTCTTC. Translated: CASSLGGTSGGNEQFF.

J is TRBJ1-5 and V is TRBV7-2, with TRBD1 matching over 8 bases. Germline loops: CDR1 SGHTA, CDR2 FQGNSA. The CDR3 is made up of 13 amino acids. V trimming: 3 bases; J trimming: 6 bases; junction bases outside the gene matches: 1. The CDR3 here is CASSLDRVQPQHF. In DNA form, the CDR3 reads TGTGCCAGCAGCTTGGACAGGGTTCAGCCCCAGCATTTT.

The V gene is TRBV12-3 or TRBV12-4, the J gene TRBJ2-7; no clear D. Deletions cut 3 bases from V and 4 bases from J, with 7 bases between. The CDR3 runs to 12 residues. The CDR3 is CASSFSFYEQYF. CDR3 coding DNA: TGTGCCAGCAGTTTCTCTTTTTACGAGCAGTACTTC.

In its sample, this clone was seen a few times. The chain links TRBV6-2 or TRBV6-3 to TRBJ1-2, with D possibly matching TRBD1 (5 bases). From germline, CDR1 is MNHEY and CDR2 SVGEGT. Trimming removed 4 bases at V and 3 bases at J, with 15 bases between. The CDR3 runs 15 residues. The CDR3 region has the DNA TGTGCCAGCAGTTCCAAACCGACAGCTCACTATGGCTACACCTTC. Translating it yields CASSSKPTAHYGYTF.

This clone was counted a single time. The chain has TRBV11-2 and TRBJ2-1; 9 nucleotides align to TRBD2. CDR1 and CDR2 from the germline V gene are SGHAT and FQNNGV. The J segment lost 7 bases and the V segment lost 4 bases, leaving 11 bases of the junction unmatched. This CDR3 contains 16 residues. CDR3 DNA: TGTGCCAGCAGCTCCCCAGGGGCGGGGGGGCGGAATGAGCAGTTCTTC. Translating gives CASSSPGAGGRNEQFF.

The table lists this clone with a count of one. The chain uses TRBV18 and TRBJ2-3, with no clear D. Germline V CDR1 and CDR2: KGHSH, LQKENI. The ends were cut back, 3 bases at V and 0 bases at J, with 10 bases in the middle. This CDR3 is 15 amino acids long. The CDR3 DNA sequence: TGTGCCAGCTCACCGAGGAGTGTCAGCACAGATACGCAGTATTTT. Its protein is CASSPRSVSTDTQYF.

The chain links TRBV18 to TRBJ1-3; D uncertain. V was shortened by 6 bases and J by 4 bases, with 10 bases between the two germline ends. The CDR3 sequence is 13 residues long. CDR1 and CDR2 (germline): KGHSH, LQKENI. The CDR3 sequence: CASSLLPGNTIYF. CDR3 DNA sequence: TGTGCCAGCTCCTTACTACCCGGAAACACCATATATTTT.

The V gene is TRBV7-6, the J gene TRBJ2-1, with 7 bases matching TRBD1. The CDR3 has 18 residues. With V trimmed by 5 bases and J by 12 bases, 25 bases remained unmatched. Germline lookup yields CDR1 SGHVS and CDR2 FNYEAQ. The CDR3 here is CASSPKPMTGSLLRGQFF. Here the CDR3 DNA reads TGTGCCAGCAGCCCCAAGCCTATGACAGGGTCACTTCTTCGCGGGCAGTTCTTC.

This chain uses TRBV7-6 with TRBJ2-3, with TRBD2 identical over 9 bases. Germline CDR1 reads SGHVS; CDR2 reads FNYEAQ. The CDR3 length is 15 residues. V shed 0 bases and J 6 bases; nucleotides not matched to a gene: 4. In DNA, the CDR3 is TGTGCCAGCAGCTTAGCGGGACTAGCCGTTGATACGCAGTATTTT. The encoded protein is CASSLAGLAVDTQYF.

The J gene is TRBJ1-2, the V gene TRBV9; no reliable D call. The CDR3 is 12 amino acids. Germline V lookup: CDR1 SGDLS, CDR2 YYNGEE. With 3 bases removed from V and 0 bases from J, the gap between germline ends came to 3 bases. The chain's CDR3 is CASSAANYGYTF. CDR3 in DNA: TGTGCCAGCAGCGCCGCTAACTATGGCTACACCTTC.

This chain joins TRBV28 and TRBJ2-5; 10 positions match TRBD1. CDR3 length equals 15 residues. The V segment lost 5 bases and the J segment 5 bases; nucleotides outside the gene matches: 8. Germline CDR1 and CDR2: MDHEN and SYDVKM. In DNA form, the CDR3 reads TGTGCCAGCAGTCCACGGACAGGGGGGCGGGAGACCCAGTACTTC. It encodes CASSPRTGGRETQYF.

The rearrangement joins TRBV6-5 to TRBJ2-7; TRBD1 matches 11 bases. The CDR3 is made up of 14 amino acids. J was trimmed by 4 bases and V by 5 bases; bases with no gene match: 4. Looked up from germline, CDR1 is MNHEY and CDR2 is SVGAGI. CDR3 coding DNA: TGTGCCAGCAGTACCGGGGACAGGGGGTACGAGCAGTACTTC. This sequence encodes CASSTGDRGYEQYF.

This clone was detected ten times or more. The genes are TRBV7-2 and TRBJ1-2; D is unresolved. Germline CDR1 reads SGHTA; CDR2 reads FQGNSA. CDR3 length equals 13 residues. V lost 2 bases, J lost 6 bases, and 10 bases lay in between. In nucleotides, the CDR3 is TGTGCCAGCAGCTTATCCCCTGCAGATGGCTACACCTTC. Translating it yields CASSLSPADGYTF. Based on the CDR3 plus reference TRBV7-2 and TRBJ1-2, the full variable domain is GAGVSQSPSNKVTEKGKDVELRCDPISGHTALYWYRQSLGQGLEFLIYFQGNSAPDKSGLPSDRFSAERTGGSVSTLTIQRTQQEDSAVYLCASSLSPADGYTFGSGTRLTVV.

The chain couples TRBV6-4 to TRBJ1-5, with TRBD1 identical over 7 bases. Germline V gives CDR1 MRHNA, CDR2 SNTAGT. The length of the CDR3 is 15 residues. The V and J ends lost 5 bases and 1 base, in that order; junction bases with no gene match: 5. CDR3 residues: CASSPSGGSNQPQHF. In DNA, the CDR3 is TGTGCCAGCAGTCCCTCAGGGGGGAGCAATCAGCCCCAGCATTTT.

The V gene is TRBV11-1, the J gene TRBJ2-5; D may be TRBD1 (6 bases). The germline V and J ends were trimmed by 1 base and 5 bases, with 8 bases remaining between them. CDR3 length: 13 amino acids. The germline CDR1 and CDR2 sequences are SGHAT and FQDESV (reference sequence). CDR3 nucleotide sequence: TGTGCCAGCAGCTTAGGGGGGCTGGAGACCCAGTACTTC. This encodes CASSLGGLETQYF.

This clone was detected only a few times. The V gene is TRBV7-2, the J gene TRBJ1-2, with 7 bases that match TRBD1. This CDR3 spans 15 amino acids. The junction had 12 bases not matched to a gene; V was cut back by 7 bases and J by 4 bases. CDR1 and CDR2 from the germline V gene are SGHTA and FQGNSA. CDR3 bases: TGTGCCAGCACCCTTTCCAGACAGGGAGCCTATGGCTACACCTTC. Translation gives CASTLSRQGAYGYTF.

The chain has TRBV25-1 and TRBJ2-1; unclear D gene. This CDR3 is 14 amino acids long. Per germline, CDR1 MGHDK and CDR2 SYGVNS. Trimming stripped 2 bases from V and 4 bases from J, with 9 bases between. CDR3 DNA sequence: TGTGCCAGCAGTGAAGAGTGGTCGTACAATGAGCAGTTCTTC. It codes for CASSEEWSYNEQFF. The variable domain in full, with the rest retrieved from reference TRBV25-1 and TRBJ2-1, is EADIYQTPRYLVIGTGKKITLECSQTMGHDKMYWYQQDPGMELHLIHYSYGVNSTEKGDLSSESTVSRIRTEHFPLTLESARPSHTSQYLCASSEEWSYNEQFFGPGTRLTVL.

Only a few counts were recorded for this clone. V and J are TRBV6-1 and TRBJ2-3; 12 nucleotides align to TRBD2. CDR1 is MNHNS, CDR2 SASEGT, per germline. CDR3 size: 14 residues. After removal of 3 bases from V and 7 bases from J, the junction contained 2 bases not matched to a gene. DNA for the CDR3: TGTGCCAGCAGTGAGACTAGCGGGGGAAATACGCAGTATTTT. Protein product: CASSETSGGNTQYF.

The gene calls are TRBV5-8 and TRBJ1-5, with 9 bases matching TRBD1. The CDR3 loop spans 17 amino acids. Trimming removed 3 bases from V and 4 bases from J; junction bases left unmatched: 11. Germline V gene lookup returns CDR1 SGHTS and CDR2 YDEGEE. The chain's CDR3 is CASSSPTRQGGNQPQHF. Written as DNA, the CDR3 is TGTGCCAGCAGCTCACCAACACGACAGGGGGGGAATCAGCCCCAGCATTTT.

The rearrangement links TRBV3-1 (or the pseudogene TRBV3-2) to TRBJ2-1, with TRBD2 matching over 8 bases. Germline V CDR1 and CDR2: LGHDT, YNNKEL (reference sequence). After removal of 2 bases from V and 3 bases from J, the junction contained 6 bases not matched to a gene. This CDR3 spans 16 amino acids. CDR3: CASSQLAGTSYNEQFF. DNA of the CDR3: TGTGCCAGCAGCCAATTAGCGGGGACGAGCTACAATGAGCAGTTCTTC.

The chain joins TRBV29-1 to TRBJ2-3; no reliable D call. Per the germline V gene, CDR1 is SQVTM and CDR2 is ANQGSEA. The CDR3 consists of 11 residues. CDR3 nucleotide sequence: TGCGCCGACACCCTCACAGATACGCAGTATTTT. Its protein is CADTLTDTQYF.

This chain's CDR3 is CASSQGHAMNTEAFF. Written as DNA, the CDR3 is TGCGCCAGCAGCCAGGGACATGCAATGAACACTGAAGCTTTCTTT. This chain connects TRBV5-1 to TRBJ1-1; a weak D match, TRBD1 (6 bases). The CDR3 has 15 amino acids. In germline, CDR1 is SGHRS, CDR2 YFSETQ. V dropped 4 bases and J dropped 0 bases, with 13 bases sitting between them.

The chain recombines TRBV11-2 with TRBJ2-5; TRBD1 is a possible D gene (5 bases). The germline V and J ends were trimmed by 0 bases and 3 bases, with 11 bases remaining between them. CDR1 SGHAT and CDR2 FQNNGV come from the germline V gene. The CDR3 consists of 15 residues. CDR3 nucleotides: TGTGCCAGCAGCTTAGAGGGGCTCAGGGAAGAGACCCAGTACTTC. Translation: CASSLEGLREETQYF.